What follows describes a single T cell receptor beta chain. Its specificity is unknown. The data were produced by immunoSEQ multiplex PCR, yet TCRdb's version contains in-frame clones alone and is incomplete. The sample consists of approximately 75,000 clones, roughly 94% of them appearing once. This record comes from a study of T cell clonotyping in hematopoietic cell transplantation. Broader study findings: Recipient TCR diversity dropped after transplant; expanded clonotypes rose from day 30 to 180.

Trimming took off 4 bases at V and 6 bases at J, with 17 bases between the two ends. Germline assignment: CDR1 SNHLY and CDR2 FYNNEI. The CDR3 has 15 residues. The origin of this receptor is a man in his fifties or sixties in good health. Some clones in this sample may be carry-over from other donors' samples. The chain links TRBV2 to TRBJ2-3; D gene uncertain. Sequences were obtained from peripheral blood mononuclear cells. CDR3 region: CASSGQHRPTDTQYF. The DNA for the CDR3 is TGTGCCAGCAGTGGTCAACACCGGCCAACCGATACGCAGTATTTT.